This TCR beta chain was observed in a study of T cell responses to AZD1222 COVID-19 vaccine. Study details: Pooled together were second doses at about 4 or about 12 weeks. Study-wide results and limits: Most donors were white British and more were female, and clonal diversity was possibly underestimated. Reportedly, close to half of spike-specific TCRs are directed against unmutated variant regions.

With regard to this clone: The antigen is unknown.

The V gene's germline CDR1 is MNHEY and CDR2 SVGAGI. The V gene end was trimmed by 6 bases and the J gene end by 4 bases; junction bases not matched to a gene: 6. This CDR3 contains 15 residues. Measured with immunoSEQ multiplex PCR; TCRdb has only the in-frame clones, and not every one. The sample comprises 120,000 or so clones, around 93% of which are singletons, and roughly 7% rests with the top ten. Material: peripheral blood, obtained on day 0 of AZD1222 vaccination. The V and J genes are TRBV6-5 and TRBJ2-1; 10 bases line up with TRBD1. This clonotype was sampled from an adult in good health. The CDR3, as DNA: TGTGCCAGCAGGACAGGGGGCTCGGGTTACAATGAGCAGTTCTTC. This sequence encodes CASRTGGSGYNEQFF.